This T cell receptor beta chain was sequenced for a study of blood T cell repertoires in COVID-19. V was clipped by 8 bases and J by 6 bases, with 22 bases between them. Looked up from germline, CDR1 is LNHDA and CDR2 is SQIVND (reference sequence). CDR3 size: 15 residues. Repertoires were generated with immunoSEQ multiplex PCR, while TCRdb's copy carries only in-frame clones and drops some. The table has about 250,000 clones, 70% to 90% seen once. This receptor was identified in a man in his late teens or twenties who had recovered from COVID-19. The sequencing sample was made of PBMCs or T cells enriched from blood (not recorded which). The chain has TRBV19 and TRBJ1-1; maybe TRBD1 (6 bases). The CDR3 DNA reads as TGTGCCAGTCGCTCCTCCGGGGGCGCGGGGGCTGAAGCTTTCTTT. Translated, it gives CASRSSGGAGAEAFF. Full variable domain (outside the CDR3, taken from reference TRBV19 and TRBJ1-1): DGGITQSPKYLFRKEGQNVTLSCEQNLNHDAMYWYRQDPGQGLRLIYYSQIVNDFQKGDIAEGYSVSREKKESFPLTVTSAQKNPTAFYLCASRSSGGAGAEAFFGQGTRLTVV.